This is a list of T cell receptor beta chains from one sample in a study of shared clonotypes between healthy human individuals. Libraries were prepared by immunoSEQ multiplex PCR; TCRdb keeps only in-frame clonotypes and omits some of them. Of hundreds of thousands of clones listed, around 96% are singletons. The sequenced sample was naive CD8+ T cells sorted from blood. These TCRs come from a woman in her 30s in good health. Both conserved end residues are part of each CDR3. D genes are given only for firm matches. Expanded clones are given a class, and other clones once, few, many or no size at all.

clone_size | d_call | j_call | v_call | cdr3_nt | cdr3_aa
once | NA | TRBJ2-7 | TRBV7-7 | TGTGCCAGCAGCTTTATAAGGGACACAAGGCGTAACGAGCAGTACTTC | CASSFIRDTRRNEQYF
NA | NA | TRBJ2-5 | TRBV6-6 | TGTGCCAGCAGTTACTCGGGAATGTTAGAGACCCAGTACTTC | CASSYSGMLETQYF
NA | NA | TRBJ2-1 | TRBV5-1 | TGCGCCAGCAGCCCCCCGATAGGGAAAATGGATGAGCAGTTCTTC | CASSPPIGKMDEQFF
NA | NA | TRBJ2-3 | TRBV7-2 | TGTGCCAGCAGCTTAATAACGGATACGCAGTATTTT | CASSLITDTQYF
NA | TRBD1 | TRBJ2-2 | TRBV11-2 | TGTGCCAGCAGCCCGACAGGGGTTGACACCGGGGAGCTGTTTTTT | CASSPTGVDTGELFF
NA | NA | TRBJ2-1 | TRBV27 | TGTGCCACTGAGCGGGCAACGGGGAATGAGCAGTTCTTC | CATERATGNEQFF
NA | TRBD2 | TRBJ2-6 | TRBV14 | TGTGCCAGCAGCCGCCCCACTAGCGCTGGGGCCAACGTCCTGACTTTC | CASSRPTSAGANVLTF
NA | NA | TRBJ2-1 | TRBV9 | TGTGCCAGCAGCGTATCGGGACAACCCAGCCCCCATGAGCAGTTCTTC | CASSVSGQPSPHEQFF
NA | NA | TRBJ2-7 | TRBV28 | TGTGCCAGCAGTTTAAGGGGCAGTTCCGAGCAGTACTTC | CASSLRGSSEQYF
NA | NA | TRBJ2-1 | TRBV6-4 | TGTGCCAGCAGCCCCTTCAAGGGGGGAGAGCAGTTCTTC | CASSPFKGGEQFF
NA | NA | TRBJ1-1 | TRBV2 | TGTGCCAGCAGTGCCGGTGACACTGAAGCTTTCTTT | CASSAGDTEAFF
NA | TRBD2 | TRBJ2-7 | TRBV5-8 | TGTGCCAGCAGCTTGTCTCCTGGCGGGAGGGAATACGAGCAGTACTTC | CASSLSPGGREYEQYF
NA | NA | TRBJ2-5 | TRBV6-1 | TGTGCCAGCTTCCTTGGCGTAGGGGAGACCCAGTACTTC | CASFLGVGETQYF
NA | NA | TRBJ2-7 | TRBV7-2 | TGTGCCAGCAGCCGCGCCTACGAGCAGTACTTC | CASSRAYEQYF
NA | NA | TRBJ1-1 | TRBV5-4 | TGTGCCAGCAGCTTATGGGGTCCCACTGAAGCTTTCTTT | CASSLWGPTEAFF
NA | NA | TRBJ1-1 | TRBV4-1 | TGCGCCAGCAGCCAAGAAATGGTTTCGGGCAGAACAGACACAGAAGCTTTCTTT | CASSQEMVSGRTDTEAFF
NA | NA | TRBJ2-1 | TRBV29-1 | TGCAGCGTGATACTGACTTACAATGAGCAGTTCTTC | CSVILTYNEQFF
NA | NA | TRBJ2-1 | TRBV20-1 | TGCAGTGCTAGCGGGGGTGTTGAGCAGTTCTTC | CSASGGVEQFF
NA | NA | TRBJ2-1 | TRBV5-1 | TGCGCCAGCAGCTTTAGGTCGAGCCCCAATGAGCAGTTCTTC | CASSFRSSPNEQFF
NA | TRBD1 | TRBJ2-7 | TRBV7-9 | TGTGCCAGCAGCTTCACCGAAGGGGGCGAAGGCGAGCAGTACTTC | CASSFTEGGEGEQYF
NA | TRBD1 | TRBJ2-2 | TRBV27 | TGTGCCAGCAGCTCCGGGACAGGGAGCACCGGGGAGCTGTTTTTT | CASSSGTGSTGELFF
NA | NA | TRBJ2-7 | TRBV18 | TGTGCCAGCTCACCTTCTCGCGCCGAGCAGTACTTC | CASSPSRAEQYF
NA | TRBD1 | TRBJ2-7 | TRBV2 | TGTGCCAGCAGTGGCCGGGACAGATCCTACGAGCAGTACTTC | CASSGRDRSYEQYF
NA | TRBD2 | TRBJ2-3 | TRBV10-1 | TGCGCCAGCAGTGAGTCACCAGCGGGAGGGCCCGTAGATACGCAGTATTTT | CASSESPAGGPVDTQYF
NA | NA | TRBJ2-5 | TRBV27 | TGTGCCAGCTCATCCTTGGGCCTAGGGGAGACCCAGTACTTC | CASSSLGLGETQYF
NA | TRBD2 | TRBJ2-7 | TRBV29-1 | TGCAGCGTTCAAGGGGGGACTAGCGGGAGTCATTACGAGCAGTACTTC | CSVQGGTSGSHYEQYF
NA | NA | TRBJ2-7 | TRBV5-4 | TGTGCCAGCAGCTTGGGGGGCAGCTACTACGAGCAGTACTTC | CASSLGGSYYEQYF
NA | TRBD1 | TRBJ2-1 | TRBV29-1 | TGCAGCGTTGATTCGGACAGGGAGAGCAATGAGCAGTTCTTC | CSVDSDRESNEQFF
NA | TRBD1 | TRBJ1-3 | TRBV28 | TGTGCCAGCACCTTTCTTCGGACAGGGGGCTCTGTGAGAGGAAACACCATATATTTT | CASTFLRTGGSVRGNTIYF
NA | TRBD2 | TRBJ2-7 | TRBV7-8 | TGTGCCAGCAGCATATGGACTAGGGGTGAGCAGTACTTC | CASSIWTRGEQYF
NA | NA | TRBJ2-5 | TRBV27 | TGTGCCAGCAGTCCCACAGGGCAGGGGACCCAGTACTTC | CASSPTGQGTQYF
NA | TRBD2 | TRBJ2-4 | TRBV9 | TGTGCCAGCAGCGTAGACGGCGGGAGCCTCAAAAACATTCAGTACTTC | CASSVDGGSLKNIQYF
NA | TRBD1 | TRBJ2-1 | TRBV13 | TGTGCCAGCAGCTCCGGGACAGGGAGCGACAATGAGCAGTTCTTC | CASSSGTGSDNEQFF
NA | TRBD1 | TRBJ2-6 | TRBV5-1 | TGCGCCAGCAGCATAGGGACAGGGGCTGGGGCCAACGTCCTGACTTTC | CASSIGTGAGANVLTF
NA | NA | TRBJ2-7 | TRBV28 | TGTGCCAGCAGGCCGACCCCAAAGCGAACTTATCACTACGAGCAGTACTTC | CASRPTPKRTYHYEQYF
once | NA | TRBJ2-7 | TRBV11-1 | TGTGCCAGCAGCTTGCGGGCTAACTCCTACGAGCAGTACTTC | CASSLRANSYEQYF
NA | NA | TRBJ1-1 | TRBV11-2 | TGTGCCAGCAGCTTAGTAGGGCAGGGAGCTTTCTTT | CASSLVGQGAFF
NA | NA | TRBJ2-3 | TRBV6-1 | TGTGCCAGCAGTGAGGTCCAGACAGATACGCAGTATTTT | CASSEVQTDTQYF
NA | TRBD2 | TRBJ2-3 | TRBV9 | TGTGCCAGCAGCGCAAGACGAGTAGCGGGAGAATTCACAGATACGCAGTATTTT | CASSARRVAGEFTDTQYF
NA | NA | TRBJ2-7 | TRBV28 | TGTGCCAGCAGTTTAAGACCGGTCGTCTACGAGCAGTACTTC | CASSLRPVVYEQYF
NA | NA | TRBJ2-7 | TRBV6-1 | TGTGCCAGCAGTGATATGCATCCAGGCTACGAGCAGTACTTC | CASSDMHPGYEQYF
once | NA | TRBJ2-7 | TRBV11-2 | TGTGCCAGCAGCTTAGATTGGGAAGGGTCCTACGAGCAGTACTTC | CASSLDWEGSYEQYF
once | NA | TRBJ1-1 | TRBV10-2 | TGCGCCAGCAGTGAGGGGGGTGAAGCTTTCTTT | CASSEGGEAFF
NA | NA | TRBJ2-7 | TRBV5-6 | TGTGCCAGCAGCTCAGTCACTAGCTCCTACGAGCAGTACTTC | CASSSVTSSYEQYF
NA | TRBD2 | TRBJ2-2 | TRBV30 | TGTGCCTGGAGAGACTTTAGCGGGAGGGCCCCCGGGGAGCTGTTTTTT | CAWRDFSGRAPGELFF
NA | NA | TRBJ2-5 | TRBV20-1 | TGCAGTGCTAGAGATGGAGCTGCCCAGTACTTC | CSARDGAAQYF
NA | TRBD1 | TRBJ1-5 | TRBV5-1 | TGCGCCAGCAGCTTGGACAGGGGCCCTTTCAATCAGCCCCAGCATTTT | CASSLDRGPFNQPQHF
NA | TRBD2 | TRBJ2-3 | TRBV28 | TGTGCCAGCAGTTTCGGGACTACCTACACAGATACGCAGTATTTT | CASSFGTTYTDTQYF
NA | TRBD1 | TRBJ2-7 | TRBV29-1 | TGCAGCGCCTCGAGGACAGGGAGCTACGAGCAGTACTTC | CSASRTGSYEQYF
NA | NA | TRBJ1-1 | TRBV28 | TGTGCCAGCAGCCTCAATACGAACACTGAAGCTTTCTTT | CASSLNTNTEAFF
NA | TRBD2 | TRBJ2-3 | TRBV12-5 | TGTGCTAGTGGAATAGCGGGAGACACAGATACGCAGTATTTT | CASGIAGDTDTQYF
NA | NA | TRBJ2-7 | TRBV28 | TGTGCCAGTAGCCCGGTTAGCGCCTACGAGCAGTACTTC | CASSPVSAYEQYF
NA | TRBD2 | TRBJ2-1 | TRBV7-8 | TGTGCCAGCAGCTTAGTAGGGGTTCTAGCGGCGAAAGACAATGAGCAGTTCTTC | CASSLVGVLAAKDNEQFF